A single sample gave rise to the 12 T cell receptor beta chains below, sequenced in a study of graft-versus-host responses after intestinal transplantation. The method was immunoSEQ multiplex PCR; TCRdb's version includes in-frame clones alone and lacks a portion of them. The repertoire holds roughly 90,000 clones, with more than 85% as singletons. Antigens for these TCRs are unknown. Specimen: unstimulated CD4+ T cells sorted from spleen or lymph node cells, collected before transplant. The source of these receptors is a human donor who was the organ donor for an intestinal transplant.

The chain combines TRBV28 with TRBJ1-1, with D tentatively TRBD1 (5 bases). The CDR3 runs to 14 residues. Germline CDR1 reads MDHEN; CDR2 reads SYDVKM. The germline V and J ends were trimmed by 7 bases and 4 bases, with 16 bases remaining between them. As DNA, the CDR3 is TGTGCCAGCATTCTTTCCCCCGGGGGCACTGAAGCTTTCTTT. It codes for CASILSPGGTEAFF.

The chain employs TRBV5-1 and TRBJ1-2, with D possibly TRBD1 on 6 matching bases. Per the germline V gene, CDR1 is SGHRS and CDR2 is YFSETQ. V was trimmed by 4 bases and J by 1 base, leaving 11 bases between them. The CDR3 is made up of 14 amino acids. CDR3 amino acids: CASSQQGFNYGYTF. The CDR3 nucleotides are TGCGCCAGCAGCCAACAGGGATTTAACTATGGCTACACCTTC.

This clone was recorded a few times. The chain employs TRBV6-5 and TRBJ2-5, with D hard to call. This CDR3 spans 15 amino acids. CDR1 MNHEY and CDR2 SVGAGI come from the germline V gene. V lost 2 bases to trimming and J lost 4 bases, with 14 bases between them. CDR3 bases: TGTGCCAGCAGTTACCTGGCAGCTAGTCGAGAGACCCAGTACTTC. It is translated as CASSYLAASRETQYF.

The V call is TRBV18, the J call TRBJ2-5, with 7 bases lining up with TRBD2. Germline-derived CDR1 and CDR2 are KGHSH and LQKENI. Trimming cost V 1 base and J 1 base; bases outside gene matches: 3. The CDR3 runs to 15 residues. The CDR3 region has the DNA TGTGCCAGCTCACCACTGGGGGGGTTCCAAGAGACCCAGTACTTC. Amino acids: CASSPLGGFQETQYF.

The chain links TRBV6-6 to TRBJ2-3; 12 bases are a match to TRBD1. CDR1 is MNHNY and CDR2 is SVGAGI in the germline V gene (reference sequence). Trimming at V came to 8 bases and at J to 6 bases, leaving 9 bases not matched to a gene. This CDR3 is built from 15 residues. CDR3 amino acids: CASSWDRGRADTQYF. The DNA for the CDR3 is TGTGCCAGCTCCTGGGACAGGGGGCGGGCGGATACGCAGTATTTT.

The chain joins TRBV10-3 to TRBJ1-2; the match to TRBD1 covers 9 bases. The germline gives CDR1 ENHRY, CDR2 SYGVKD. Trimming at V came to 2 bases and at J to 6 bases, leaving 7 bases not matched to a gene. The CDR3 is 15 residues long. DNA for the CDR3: TGTGCCATCAGTGAGAGGGACAGGGTTTTTCATGGCTACACCTTC. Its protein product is CAISERDRVFHGYTF.

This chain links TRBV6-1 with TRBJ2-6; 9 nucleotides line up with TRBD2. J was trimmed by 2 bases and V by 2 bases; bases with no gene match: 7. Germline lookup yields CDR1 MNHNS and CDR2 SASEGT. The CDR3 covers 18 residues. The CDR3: CASSERVSGGTGANVLTF. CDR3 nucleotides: TGTGCCAGCAGTGAACGGGTTAGCGGGGGCACTGGGGCCAACGTCCTGACTTTC.

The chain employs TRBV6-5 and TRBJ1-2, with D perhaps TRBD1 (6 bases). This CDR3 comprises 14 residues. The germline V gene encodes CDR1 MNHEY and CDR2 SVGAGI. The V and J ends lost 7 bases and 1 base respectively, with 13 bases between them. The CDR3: CASTYRAGNYGYTF. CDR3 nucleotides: TGTGCCAGCACCTACAGGGCGGGTAACTATGGCTACACCTTC.

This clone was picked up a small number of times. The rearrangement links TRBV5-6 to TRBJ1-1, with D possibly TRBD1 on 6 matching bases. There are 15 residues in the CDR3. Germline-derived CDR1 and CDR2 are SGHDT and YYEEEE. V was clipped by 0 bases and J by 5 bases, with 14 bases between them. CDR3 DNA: TGTGCCAGCAGCTTGGATGGCAGGGGATGGACTGAAGCTTTCTTT. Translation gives CASSLDGRGWTEAFF.

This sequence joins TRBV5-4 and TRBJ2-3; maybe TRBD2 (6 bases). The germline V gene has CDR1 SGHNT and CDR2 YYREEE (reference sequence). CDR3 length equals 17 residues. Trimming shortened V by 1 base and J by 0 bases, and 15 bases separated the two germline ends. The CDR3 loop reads CASSLSVGGASTDTQYF. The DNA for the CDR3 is TGTGCCAGCAGCTTGTCTGTTGGCGGGGCTAGCACAGATACGCAGTATTTT.

The CDR3 DNA is TGTGCCAGCAGCTTATTAGTAGGGGGCAACCTCCAAGAGACCCAGTACTTC. Its protein product is CASSLLVGGNLQETQYF. The chain employs TRBV11-2 and TRBJ2-5; 7 bases agree with TRBD1. Per the germline V gene, CDR1 is SGHAT and CDR2 is FQNNGV. With V trimmed by 2 bases and J by 1 base, 10 bases remained unmatched. This CDR3 is 17 amino acids long.

CDR3 in DNA: TGTGCCAGCAGCCCTCGGACTATTCCGGATACGCAGTATTTT. Protein: CASSPRTIPDTQYF. This rearrangement joins TRBV7-2 to TRBJ2-3; D is possibly TRBD2 (6 bases). The CDR3 runs to 14 residues. V lost 5 bases and J lost 6, with 15 bases in between. The germline V gene encodes CDR1 SGHTA and CDR2 FQGNSA.